The 14 T cell receptor beta chains presented below share a single source sample, sequenced in a study of T-cell reconstitution after alpha-beta-depleted transplantation in children. Unique molecular identifiers tagged the TCRbeta library. TCRdb redid the calling of the PCR reads with MiXCR, one entry per CDR3 protein. The sample contains 900,000 or so distinct CDR3 sequences, roughly 15% of which appear only once. Sequencing was performed on PBMCs, mostly from graft donor cells, taken 360 days after TCRalphabeta/CD19-depleted stem cell transplant. Receptor source: a male patient between 5 and 17 years old who had a stem cell transplant for acute lymphoblastic leukemia, so the T cells may come from the graft donor.

This chain joins TRBV7-3 and TRBJ1-2, with D perhaps matching TRBD1 (6 bases). The CDR3 sequence is 16 residues long. Germline CDR1 and CDR2: SGHTA and FQGTGA. V lost 5 bases, J lost 0 bases, and 16 bases lay in between. As DNA, the CDR3 is TGTGCCAGCAGCCCTTCCGGGACACCAGCTAACTATGGCTACACCTTC. Its translation: CASSPSGTPANYGYTF.

This clonotype has a handful of counts. For the CDR3, the DNA is TGTGCCAGTAGTATTGAGGAGTATAGCAATCAGCCCCAGCATTTT. Translating gives CASSIEEYSNQPQHF. The V gene is TRBV19, the J gene TRBJ1-5; no clear D. CDR1 and CDR2 (germline): LNHDA, SQIVND (reference sequence). Trimming pared 3 bases from V and 0 bases from J, leaving 9 bases between. The CDR3 contains 15 residues. The full variable domain, rest sourced from reference TRBV19 and TRBJ1-5, is DGGITQSPKYLFRKEGQNVTLSCEQNLNHDAMYWYRQDPGQGLRLIYYSQIVNDFQKGDIAEGYSVSREKKESFPLTVTSAQKNPTAFYLCASSIEEYSNQPQHFGDGTRLSIL.

This clonotype showed up just a few times. The rearrangement joins TRBV27 to TRBJ2-7; 7 bases fit TRBD2. J was trimmed by 2 bases and V by 8 bases; bases with no gene match: 9. Germline-derived CDR1 and CDR2 are MNHEY and SMNVEV (reference sequence). CDR3 length equals 14 residues. CDR3 sequence reads: CASFPLAEPYEQYF. The CDR3, as DNA: TGTGCCAGCTTTCCTCTAGCGGAACCCTACGAGCAGTACTTC.

J is TRBJ2-7 and V is TRBV19; the D gene could be TRBD1 or TRBD2 (5 bases each). Germline values: CDR1 LNHDA, CDR2 SQIVND (reference sequence). This CDR3 comprises 14 residues. Trimming cost V 3 bases and J 7 bases, with 16 bases left between them. The CDR3 loop is CASSIRRGAGEQYF. The CDR3 DNA sequence: TGTGCCAGTAGTATTAGGCGAGGGGCTGGGGAGCAGTACTTC.

The chain employs TRBV10-2 and TRBJ2-7, with 8 bases lining up with TRBD2. Germline CDR1 is WSHSY and CDR2 is SAAADI. The CDR3 spans 15 residues. J gave up 0 bases and V 3 bases, and 4 bases lay outside the gene matches. The CDR3 region is CASSDTGGPSYEQYF. CDR3 nucleotide sequence: TGCGCCAGCAGTGATACGGGAGGGCCCTCCTACGAGCAGTACTTC.

The rearrangement uses TRBV7-9 and TRBJ2-7; unclear D gene. Trimming stripped 6 bases from V and 2 bases from J, with 5 bases between. The CDR3 sequence is 11 residues long. Germline loops: CDR1 SEHNR, CDR2 FQNEAQ (reference sequence). The CDR3 reads CASRTTYEQYF. CDR3 coding DNA: TGTGCCAGCAGAACTACCTACGAGCAGTACTTC.

The V and J genes are TRBV5-1 and TRBJ1-1; TRBD1 is a possible D gene (5 bases). The CDR3 is 14 residues long. Trimming left V 3 bases short and J 1 base short, with 10 bases between. CDR1 SGHRS and CDR2 YFSETQ come from the germline V gene. The CDR3 sequence: CASSSGPANTEAFF. The DNA of the CDR3 is TGCGCCAGCAGCTCGGGACCCGCGAACACTGAAGCTTTCTTT.

In its sample, this clonotype was seen many times. This sequence joins TRBV7-3 and TRBJ2-1; D unresolved. V was shortened by 5 bases and J by 3 bases, with 8 bases between the two germline ends. This CDR3 contains 13 residues. Germline V gene sequence: CDR1 SGHTA, CDR2 FQGTGA. The CDR3 DNA reads as TGTGCCAGCAGCCCCACCGGCTACAATGAGCAGTTCTTC. Protein: CASSPTGYNEQFF.

The chain has TRBV5-6 and TRBJ1-1; D not resolved. The CDR3 is 13 amino acids. V was pared by 2 bases and J by 3 bases, with 8 bases between. The V gene's germline CDR1 is SGHDT and CDR2 YYEEEE. The DNA of the CDR3 is TGTGCCAGCAGCTTACGACAAGACACTGAAGCTTTCTTT. Translated: CASSLRQDTEAFF.

This clonotype was detected only once. This chain's CDR3 is CSAVNGLAYEQYF. Written as DNA, the CDR3 is TGCAGCGCTGTCAACGGCCTTGCCTACGAGCAGTACTTC. The V call is TRBV29-1, the J call TRBJ2-7, with no clear D. V was clipped by 7 bases and J by 2 bases, with 15 bases between them. Per the germline V gene, CDR1 is SQVTM and CDR2 is ANQGSEA. This CDR3 spans 13 amino acids.

This chain joins TRBV9 and TRBJ1-6; 9 bases agree with TRBD1. CDR3 size: 15 residues. V lost 0 bases to trimming and J lost 9 bases; unmatched junction nucleotides: 4. Germline V gives CDR1 SGDLS, CDR2 YYNGEE. CDR3 in amino acids: CASSVGGQGSSPLHF. CDR3 nucleotides: TGTGCCAGCAGCGTAGGAGGACAGGGGAGTTCACCCCTCCACTTT.

V usage is TRBV5-1 and J usage is TRBJ2-7; D could derive from TRBD1 or TRBD2 (6 bases each). The germline gives CDR1 SGHRS, CDR2 YFSETQ. V was shortened by 7 bases and J by 7 bases, with 15 bases between the two germline ends. The CDR3 is 12 amino acids. The CDR3: CASPEGGLEQYF. The CDR3 bases are TGCGCCAGCCCAGAGGGGGGTTTGGAGCAGTACTTC.

The CDR3 protein is CASSLGIEQYF. CDR3 sequence (DNA): TGCGCCAGCAGCTTGGGCATCGAGCAGTACTTC. The genes are TRBV5-1 and TRBJ2-7; D is unresolved. Trimming took 0 bases from V and 6 from J, leaving 4 bases between them. Germline V gene data show CDR1 as SGHRS and CDR2 as YFSETQ. The CDR3 covers 11 residues.

The sample holds a few counts of this clonotype. The genes are TRBV12-3 or TRBV12-4 and TRBJ2-5; D remains unclear. Trimming left V 3 bases short and J 5 bases short, with 13 bases between. The CDR3 spans 14 residues. The CDR3 DNA follows: TGTGCCAGCAGTTTTACGTCGGCGGCCGAGACCCAGTACTTC. It codes for CASSFTSAAETQYF.